This T cell receptor beta chain was sequenced during a study of blood T cell repertoires in COVID-19. Some clones are missing from TCRdb's copy, which holds only in-frame ones; the method was immunoSEQ multiplex PCR. The sample lists around 210,000 clones; less than 85% were seen once. Trimming removed 4 bases from V and 4 bases from J; junction bases left unmatched: 18. The germline CDR1 and CDR2 sequences are SGHAT and FQNNGV. The CDR3 totals 19 residues. This clonotype was obtained from a woman at least 80 years old with COVID-19, enrolled during active disease. Sequenced: peripheral blood. The V gene is TRBV11-2, the J gene TRBJ1-3, with TRBD1 identical over 8 bases. DNA for the CDR3: TGTGCCAGCAGCTCCCTCGGACAGGGAATCCCACTTTTCGGAAACACCATATATTTT. Translating it yields CASSSLGQGIPLFGNTIYF.